This T cell receptor beta chain was obtained from a study of blood T cell repertoires in COVID-19. Study-wide background: Samples taken during acute and convalescent COVID-19 were collected in the United States, Italy and Spain. PBMCs, B-cell-depleted T cells, or T cells were the source of the cDNA or gDNA that made up the material.

Some clones are missing from TCRdb's copy, which holds only in-frame ones; the method was immunoSEQ multiplex PCR. The data contain 120,000 or so clones, 78% of them singletons. Germline CDR1 reads MNHEY; CDR2 reads SVGAGI. Deletions cut 10 bases from V and 0 bases from J, with 16 bases between. The CDR3 covers 15 residues. In its sample, this clone was seen a few times. The source material was peripheral blood. This TCR derives from a man aged 65-85 years with acute or convalescent COVID-19. This rearrangement joins TRBV6-5 to TRBJ1-3; no clear D. In DNA form, the CDR3 reads TGTGCCACCGAATCCTTACGGAGCTCTGGAAACACCATATATTTT. This gives the protein CATESLRSSGNTIYF.